This T cell receptor beta chain was identified during a study of shared clonotypes between healthy human individuals. At the level of the study: Per donor, CD8 memory used one plate, CD8 naive used two, CD4 memory used three and CD4 naive used three.

CD4+ cells were split into CD45RA+ naive and CD45RA-negative memory subsets. Assay execution took place at the deep level. Clones were read by immunoSEQ multiplex PCR, and TCRdb kept only the in-frame ones, dropping some. The data contain 2,500,000 or so clones, approximately 90% of them singletons. The CDR3 covers 16 residues. Germline CDR1 and CDR2: MGHRA and YSYEKL. Trimming stripped 3 bases from V and 1 base from J, with 14 bases between. This sequence originates from a young man in good health. The sequenced material came from naive CD4+ T cells sorted from blood. The subset was: CD45RA+ positively selected. The V and J genes are TRBV4-1 and TRBJ2-3; D may be TRBD1 (6 bases). CDR3 nucleotides: TGCGCCAGCAGCCATGTGGCCGGACAGCGCACAGATACGCAGTATTTT. Amino acids: CASSHVAGQRTDTQYF.